Described below is a single T cell receptor beta chain sequence and its context. The table lists this clonotype with a count of one. Its antigen remains unidentified. This may come from a read error, since a much larger clone is one base off. This entry is derived from a study of T cells in Graves' hyperthyroidism and ophthalmopathy (dated by TCRdb to between 2018 and 2021). In terms of the full investigation: Peripheral blood was sampled at the time of initial diagnosis, prior to any treatment. TCR V-J signatures able to tell the groups apart were searched for in a discovery cohort of 100 or so patients, of whom 43 had Graves' ophthalmopathy and 55 to 60 had stable Graves' hyperthyroidism. Prospective prediction of ophthalmopathy was tested in an independent validation cohort of 18 to 20 hyperthyroidism patients and 15 to 17 patients who later progressed to ophthalmopathy. For training and testing, the roughly 93 patients in the discovery cohort were randomly divided in a 7:3 ratio. In addition, the study compared T-cell repertoires in thyroid tissue and in blood from five or six Graves' hyperthyroidism patients. Once sampling was done, hyperthyroidism patients were given methimazole at a starting dose of 30 mg daily, whereas ophthalmopathy patients were given high-dose intravenous methylprednisolone. The paper reports TCR Vbeta CDR3 sequencing of more than 120 peripheral blood samples: some 41 ophthalmopathy, 75 to 80 hyperthyroidism and approximately 17 progressor patients. Here is what the overall study found, with its caveats: In validation, the model predicted progression to ophthalmopathy a median of about 6 months before onset, with 70% to 71% sensitivity and more than 72% specificity. In cross-validation, a model built on a 13 V-J signature told ophthalmopathy apart from stable hyperthyroidism with about 90% sensitivity and roughly 83% specificity, and in testing the same model reached 80%/75%. Sample size was not statistically predetermined, and blinding of investigators to group allocation was not performed. Most expanded thyroid clonotypes (frequency above 0.001) were also detected in blood, a finding suggesting that blood repertoires may reflect thyroid immune responses.

Sequences SNHLY (CDR1) and FYNNEI (CDR2) are obtained from the germline V gene. V sheds 3 bases and J sheds 1 base, leaving 15 bases between their ends. The cysteine opens and the phenylalanine closes a CDR3 of 16 amino acids. CDR3 DNA only is kept here, 48 bases in frame from base 1. Amplification of TCR beta CDR3 regions was carried out from RNA transcripts. For the first round of RT-PCR on the TCR CDR3, the HTBI primer set was used together with the Qiagen OneStep RT-PCR kit. Libraries were constructed in a second round of multiplex PCR, after which size selection and purification were carried out. Libraries were sequenced paired-end with 100 bp reads on an Illumina HiSeq2000. On the study's bioinformatics: Raw data were processed with SOAPnuke, discarding reads with adapters, uncalled bases, mean Phred below 15, or no exact constant-primer or identifier match. COPE v1.2.5 was used to merge the high-quality paired reads, and each unique nucleotide sequence was defined as a clonotype. MiTCR v1.1 was used to align the clonotypes against IMGT TRBV, TRBD and TRBJ reference segments. Analysis was restricted to V-J combinations with a frequency above 0.0001, which covered roughly 99% of repertoires. A TCS score was defined as the ratio of F50 (clonal expansion) to E x V (chaos), with BLOSUM62-based TCRdist applied between CDR3 peptides within each V-J. Welch's t-statistics and random forest reduced approximately 520 V-J features to roughly 13, which were used in a naive Bayes classifier (R e1071). TCRdb ran its own pipeline on the public reads, namely fastp trimming at Q25 and MiXCR clone calling, and kept in-frame beta chains. Every CDR3 protein is listed once, alongside the most common genes and DNA of its rows. These V and J calls originate from TCRdb's pipeline instead of the authors' own analysis. Counted in this sample were fewer than 400,000 distinct CDR3 sequences; 15% to 19% of them appeared once. The top ten clonotypes cover about a quarter of the sample.

Hyperthyroidism patients were newly diagnosed, with disease duration under 2 months, and aged 18 to 65 years. Patients with uncontrolled infections, other autoimmune diseases, pregnancy or lactation were excluded. Clinical symptoms, serum thyroxine and TRAb, thyroid ultrasound, and orbital computed tomography formed the basis for the diagnoses. For progressor patients, blood was drawn at the first diagnosis of hyperthyroidism, before any ophthalmopathy symptoms had appeared. Ficoll-Paque density gradient centrifugation was used to isolate PBMCs from around 9.1 ml of fresh peripheral blood. Progressor patients were initially diagnosed with Graves' hyperthyroidism and developed ophthalmopathy during follow-up. Total RNA was extracted with Trizol reagent, and quality was checked on an Agilent 2100 Bioanalyzer.

The sequence was obtained from a woman between 18 and 29 years old with Graves' hyperthyroidism that later progressed to Graves' ophthalmopathy. This receptor chain uses TRBV2 and TRBJ2-5; possibly the D gene is TRBD2, per 6 matching bases. What was sequenced was blood. The CDR3 has the sequence CASSDPGLATQETQYF. The sequenced DNA: TGTGCCAGCAGTGATCCGGGACTCGCGACCCAAGAGACCCAGTACTTC.